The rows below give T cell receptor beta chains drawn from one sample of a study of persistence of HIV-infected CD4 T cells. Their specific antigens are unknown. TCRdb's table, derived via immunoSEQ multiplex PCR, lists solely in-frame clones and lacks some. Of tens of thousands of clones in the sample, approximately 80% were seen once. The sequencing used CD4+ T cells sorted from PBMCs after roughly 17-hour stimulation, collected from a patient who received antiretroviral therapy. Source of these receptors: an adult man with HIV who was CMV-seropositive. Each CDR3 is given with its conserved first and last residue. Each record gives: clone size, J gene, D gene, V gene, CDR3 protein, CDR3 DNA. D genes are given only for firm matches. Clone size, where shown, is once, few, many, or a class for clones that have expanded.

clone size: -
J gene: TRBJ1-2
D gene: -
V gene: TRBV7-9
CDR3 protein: CASSSPTEHYGYTF
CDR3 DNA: TGTGCCAGCAGCTCACCGACAGAACACTATGGCTACACCTTC

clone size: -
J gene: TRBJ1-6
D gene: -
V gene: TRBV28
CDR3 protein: CASSLSSGDHSPLHF
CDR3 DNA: TGTGCCAGCAGTTTATCGTCAGGGGACCATTCACCCCTCCACTTT

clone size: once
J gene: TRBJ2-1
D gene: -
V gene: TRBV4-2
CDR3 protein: CASSQGLVGNSYNEQFF
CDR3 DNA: TGTGCCAGCAGCCAAGGGCTAGTTGGTAATTCCTACAATGAGCAGTTCTTC

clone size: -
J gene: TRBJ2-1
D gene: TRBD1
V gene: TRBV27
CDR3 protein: CASSLRTGGYNEQFF
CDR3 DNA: TGTGCCAGCAGTTTACGAACAGGGGGCTACAATGAGCAGTTCTTC

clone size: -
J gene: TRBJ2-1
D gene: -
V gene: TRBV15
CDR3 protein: CATSRETHNEQFF
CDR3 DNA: TGTGCCACCAGCAGAGAAACCCACAATGAGCAGTTCTTC

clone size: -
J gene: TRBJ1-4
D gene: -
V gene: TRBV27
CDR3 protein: CASRLWGSTNEKLFF
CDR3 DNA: TGTGCCAGCAGACTCTGGGGATCGACTAATGAAAAACTGTTTTTT

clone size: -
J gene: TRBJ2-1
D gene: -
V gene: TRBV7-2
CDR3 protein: CASSPGQLYNEQFF
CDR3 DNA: TGTGCCAGCAGCCCCGGACAGTTATACAATGAGCAGTTCTTC

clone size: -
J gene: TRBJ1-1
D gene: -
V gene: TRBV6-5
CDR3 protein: CASSPQRLNTEAFF
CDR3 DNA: TGTGCCAGCAGTCCACAACGGTTGAACACTGAAGCTTTCTTT

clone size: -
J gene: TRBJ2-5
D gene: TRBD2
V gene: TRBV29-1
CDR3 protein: CSVPGTSGFFETQYF
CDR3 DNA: TGCAGCGTTCCCGGGACTAGCGGGTTCTTCGAGACCCAGTACTTC

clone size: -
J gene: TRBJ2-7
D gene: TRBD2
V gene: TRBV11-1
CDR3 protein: CASSLWTSGSYEQYF
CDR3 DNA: TGTGCCAGCAGCCTCTGGACTAGCGGGAGTTACGAGCAGTACTTC

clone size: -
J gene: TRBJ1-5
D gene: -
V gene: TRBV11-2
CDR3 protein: CASSLDSNQPQHF
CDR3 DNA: TGTGCCAGCAGCTTAGACAGTAATCAGCCCCAGCATTTT